These T cell receptor beta chains were read from a single sample in a study of shared clonotypes between healthy human individuals. This table comes from immunoSEQ multiplex PCR, and its TCRdb copy is limited to in-frame clones, with some not included. The sample yields some 2.4 million clones, roughly 93% seen once. Sequencing was carried out using naive CD4+ T cells from PBMCs. The receptors stem from a man younger than 30 in good health. Some clones in this sample may be carry-over from other donors' samples. Both conserved end residues are part of each CDR3. The D gene is left open where the match is weak. Clone size is given for some rows only: seen once, a few or many times, or a class if the clone is expanded.

cdr3_nt cdr3_aa cdr3_length v_call d_call clone_size j_call
TGTGCCAGCAGCTTACTACAGGACAATGAGCAGTTCTTC CASSLLQDNEQFF 13 TRBV7-9 . . TRBJ2-1
TGTGCCAGTAGTATCCTCCCCAATGAGCAGTTCTTC CASSILPNEQFF 12 TRBV19 . . TRBJ2-1
TGTGCCAGGGAGCGGACAGTATTCAATCAGCCCCAGCATTTT CARERTVFNQPQHF 14 TRBV19 . once TRBJ1-5
TGTGCCAGCAGCTTAGCCGTAACCGCCGGGACGGGCGGCTACACCTTC CASSLAVTAGTGGYTF 16 TRBV7-3 . . TRBJ1-2
TGTGCCAGCAGCTCGTACAGGGAGCCCAAAAACATTCAGTACTTC CASSSYREPKNIQYF 15 TRBV7-9 . once TRBJ2-4
TGTGCCAGCAGTTTATCCCCTGGCGGGGAGACCCAGTACTTC CASSLSPGGETQYF 14 TRBV27 . . TRBJ2-5
TGTGCCAGCAGTTTACAGACCCTGAACACTGAAGCTTTCTTT CASSLQTLNTEAFF 14 TRBV28 . . TRBJ1-1
TGTGCCAGCCGCGTCGGGGGGGGCCTAATGAATTCACCCCTCCACTTT CASRVGGGLMNSPLHF 16 TRBV5-6 . . TRBJ1-6
TGTGCCAGCAGCTTGAAGGACATTCAGTACTTC CASSLKDIQYF 11 TRBV5-4 . . TRBJ2-4
TGTGCCAGCTCACCACGCCCCTCCGGACAGGCGAGCTCCTACAATGAGCAGTTCTTC CASSPRPSGQASSYNEQFF 19 TRBV18 TRBD1 . TRBJ2-1
TGTGCCAGCAGTTACTCGTCGGCTTACGCCTACGAGCAGTACTTC CASSYSSAYAYEQYF 15 TRBV6-5 . . TRBJ2-7
TGTGCCTGGGGGGAGGTAGCCAATCAGCCCCAGCATTTT CAWGEVANQPQHF 13 TRBV30 . . TRBJ1-5
TGTGCCAGCAGCGCCCAGGTTAGCGGGATAAGCACAGATACGCAGTATTTT CASSAQVSGISTDTQYF 17 TRBV11-2 TRBD2 . TRBJ2-3
TGTGCCAGCAGTTCCCACAGGGGGGAGATCTACAATGAGCAGTTCTTC CASSSHRGEIYNEQFF 16 TRBV5-6 TRBD1 . TRBJ2-1
TGTGCCAGCGGGCGGACGGGGGCGTCCCGGGGAGCTGTTTTT CASGRTGASRGAVF 14 TRBV25-1 . . TRBJ2-2
TGTGCCAGCAGCTTAGCGGCTAGCGGGTACAATGAGCAGTTCTTC CASSLAASGYNEQFF 15 TRBV7-9 TRBD2 . TRBJ2-1
TGCGCCAGCAGCTTGAATCTAGCGGGAGGGGTAAATGAGCAGTTCTTC CASSLNLAGGVNEQFF 16 TRBV5-1 TRBD2 . TRBJ2-1
TGCGCCAGCAGCTTGAGCCGTGGGGGTCCTGATGGCTACACCTTC CASSLSRGGPDGYTF 15 TRBV5-1 . . TRBJ1-2
TGTGCCTGGAGTGTATTAGACAGGGGGATCTATAATTCACCCCTCCACTTT CAWSVLDRGIYNSPLHF 17 TRBV30 TRBD1 . TRBJ1-6
TGTGCCAGTAGTCCCACGACAGTAAGCTCCTACGAGCAGTACTTC CASSPTTVSSYEQYF 15 TRBV19 . . TRBJ2-7
TGCGCCAGCAGCTTGGAACGGTCCTACAATGAGCAGTTCTTC CASSLERSYNEQFF 14 TRBV5-1 . . TRBJ2-1
TGTGCCAGCAGTCCCAGGGGGCGAGGGATGAACACTGAAGCTTTCTTT CASSPRGRGMNTEAFF 16 TRBV6-4 TRBD1 . TRBJ1-1
TGTGCCAGCAACTCCAGACAGGGGAGGGATCAGCCCCAGCATTTT CASNSRQGRDQPQHF 15 TRBV2 TRBD1 once TRBJ1-5
TGTGCCAGCAGCGACAGGACAGGTGCGAACACCGGGGAGCTGTTTTTT CASSDRTGANTGELFF 16 TRBV7-8 TRBD1 once TRBJ2-2
TGTGCCAGCAGCTTGACGGGCATGAACACTGAAGCTTTCTTT CASSLTGMNTEAFF 14 TRBV5-5 . . TRBJ1-1
TGCGCCAGCAGCTTCGAGACAACAAGCTATGGCTACACCTTC CASSFETTSYGYTF 14 TRBV5-1 . . TRBJ1-2
TGTGCCTGGAGGAGGACAGGTGCCGGGGAGCTGTTTTTT CAWRRTGAGELFF 13 TRBV30 TRBD1 . TRBJ2-2
TGTGCCAGCAGCTTAGGTCCGGGACAGGGGACCGGGGAGCTGTTTTTT CASSLGPGQGTGELFF 16 TRBV7-3 TRBD1 . TRBJ2-2
TGTGCCAGCAGTTACTCGCAGGTTGACGAGCAGTACTTC CASSYSQVDEQYF 13 TRBV6-5 . . TRBJ2-7
TGCAGCGTTCGAGGACTAGCGAACAATGAGCAGTTCTTC CSVRGLANNEQFF 13 TRBV29-1 TRBD2 . TRBJ2-1
TGTGCCAGCAGCTTACGTATGCAAGACTACGAGCAGTACTTC CASSLRMQDYEQYF 14 TRBV7-9 . . TRBJ2-7
TGTGCCAGCAGCCCCCAGAGTGAGCAGTACTTC CASSPQSEQYF 11 TRBV7-2 . . TRBJ2-7
TGTGCCAGCAGGTCTCTAGCGGATAGCTCCTACAATGAGCAGTTCTTC CASRSLADSSYNEQFF 16 TRBV7-2 TRBD2 . TRBJ2-1
TGTGCCAGTAGGACAGGGAGACTGGTATACGAGCAGTACTTC CASRTGRLVYEQYF 14 TRBV19 TRBD1 . TRBJ2-7
TGTGCCAGCAGCTTATTTGGCACTGAAGCTTTCTTT CASSLFGTEAFF 12 TRBV28 . . TRBJ1-1
TGCGCCAGCAGCTTAGGCACTGAAGCTTTCTTT CASSLGTEAFF 11 TRBV5-1 . . TRBJ1-1
TGTGCCAGCAGTCAAAGGACAGGTCCTGAAAAACTGTTTTTT CASSQRTGPEKLFF 14 TRBV27 TRBD1 . TRBJ1-4
TGTGCCAGCAGCTTATCCAGGAACACTGAAGCTTTCTTT CASSLSRNTEAFF 13 TRBV7-8 . . TRBJ1-1
TGTGCCAGCAGCGCTGGACTAGACAATGAGCAGTTCTTC CASSAGLDNEQFF 13 TRBV11-2 TRBD2 . TRBJ2-1
TGTGCCAGCAGTGAGGAGGGGTTCACCGGGGAGCTGTTTTTT CASSEEGFTGELFF 14 TRBV6-4 . . TRBJ2-2
TGTGCCAGCAGCCGCGGACAGGGCGATCAGCCCCAGCATTTT CASSRGQGDQPQHF 14 TRBV7-6 TRBD1 . TRBJ1-5
TGTGCCAGCAGCGTAGCCCCGGCAAATTCCCAAGAGACCCAGTACTTC CASSVAPANSQETQYF 16 TRBV9 . . TRBJ2-5
TGTGCCAGCAGCGGGACGCCGAACACTGAAGCTTTCTTT CASSGTPNTEAFF 13 TRBV6-1 . . TRBJ1-1
TGTGCCAGCAGTTACTCGAGTGCCTCCTACGAGCAGTACTTC CASSYSSASYEQYF 14 TRBV6-5 . once TRBJ2-7
TGCAGCGTTCGGGCCCCGGGGACCTACAATGAGCAGTTCTTC CSVRAPGTYNEQFF 14 TRBV29-1 . . TRBJ2-1
TGTGCCTGGAGGCGACTAGCGGGACGATACGAGCAGTACTTC CAWRRLAGRYEQYF 14 TRBV30 TRBD2 . TRBJ2-7
TGTGCCACCAGCAGAGATTTCGGTACGCAGGGCGAGCAGTACTTC CATSRDFGTQGEQYF 15 TRBV15 . . TRBJ2-7
TGTGCCAGCAGCCCCTTCGCCGCCAGAGGATCTGGAAACACCATATATTTT CASSPFAARGSGNTIYF 17 TRBV11-1 . . TRBJ1-3
TGTGCCAGCAGCCAAGGAGAGACTAGCGGGACCAAGGGGGAGACCCAGTACTTC CASSQGETSGTKGETQYF 18 TRBV4-2 TRBD2 once TRBJ2-5
TGTGCCAGCCTGGACGGATCTACCTACGAGCAGTACTTC CASLDGSTYEQYF 13 TRBV18 . . TRBJ2-7
TGCGCCAGCAGCTGGGGGACAGGGGCCGAGACCCAGTACTTC CASSWGTGAETQYF 14 TRBV5-1 TRBD1 . TRBJ2-5
TGTGCCATCAGTGAGTCGACCTATGGCTACACCTTC CAISESTYGYTF 12 TRBV10-3 . . TRBJ1-2
TGTGCCAGCAGCCGCAGGACTAGCGGGAGACCCGGGGAGCTGTTTTTT CASSRRTSGRPGELFF 16 TRBV5-6 TRBD2 . TRBJ2-2
TGTGCCAGCAGCTTTGTGGGCAGGGTCGCCTACAATGAGCAGTTCTTC CASSFVGRVAYNEQFF 16 TRBV7-3 . . TRBJ2-1
TGTGCCGGCAGCTTGGTGGCGGGGGGAGGAACAGATACGCAGTATTTT CAGSLVAGGGTDTQYF 16 TRBV5-8 TRBD2 . TRBJ2-3
TGTGCCAGCCGGCCCAGGTCCACCCACGAGCAGTACTTC CASRPRSTHEQYF 13 TRBV19 . . TRBJ2-7